The clone carrying this TCR beta chain was seen many times. The authors made TCR cDNA by 5'RACE template switching, adding a universal primer site and UMIs. TCRdb recomputed calls from the 5' RACE reads with MiXCR, one row per CDR3 protein. The sample includes approximately 24,000 distinct CDR3 sequences, 5.5% of them seen just once. Trimming shortened V by 5 bases and J by 2 bases, and 15 bases separated the two germline ends. The germline V gene has CDR1 SGHAT and CDR2 FQNNGV. This CDR3 comprises 15 residues. This sample was included in a study of T cells after yellow fever vaccination. Across the whole study: The fractions with low cell numbers were processed using SMART-Seq v4 Ultra Low Input. Findings of the study overall: Abundant clonotypes from the bulk population could get into FACS-sorted repertoires as contaminants.

The specimen was PBMCs, either bulk or a sorted T-cell subset (CD4+, CD8+, memory, or dextramer-sorted; not recorded which), collected 15 days after the yellow fever booster vaccination. V and J are TRBV11-2 and TRBJ2-5; the D gene is possibly TRBD2 (6 bases). This TCR was sampled from a man aged 30 to 39 who received the YFV17D yellow fever vaccine. In nucleotides, the CDR3 is TGTGCCAGCAGCCCGAACACGGGAGTACAAGAGACCCAGTACTTC. Translating it yields CASSPNTGVQETQYF.